This is a list of T cell receptor beta chains from one sample in a study of OX40 agonist ivuxolimab in advanced cancers. TCRdb's table, derived via immunoSEQ multiplex PCR, lists solely in-frame clones and lacks some. The sample lists more than 9,500 clones, 75% to 95% seen once, with about 70% in the top ten. The material was CD4+ or CD8+ T cells sorted from blood, obtained in a trial of the OX40 agonist ivuxolimab. These TCRs come from an adult with an advanced solid tumor such as melanoma, head and neck, liver or kidney cancer. The CDR3 runs from the conserved cysteine through the conserved F or W. The order of the fields is V gene, D gene, J gene, CDR3 length, clone size, CDR3 DNA, CDR3 protein. D genes are given only for firm matches. Size values are once, few and many counts, or a class for expanded clones, and some rows have none.

v_gene: TRBV5-5; d_gene: -; j_gene: TRBJ1-1; len: 12; abundance: -; CDR3nt: TGTGCCAGCGCGGGGGGTTCGCCGGCTGTTTTCTTT; CDR3aa: CASAGGSPAVFF
v_gene: TRBV30; d_gene: TRBD2; j_gene: TRBJ2-1; len: 14; abundance: -; CDR3nt: TGTGCCTGGAGTGTACTAGCGGGGGGCAATGAGCAGTTCTTC; CDR3aa: CAWSVLAGGNEQFF
v_gene: TRBV14; d_gene: -; j_gene: TRBJ1-1; len: 13; abundance: -; CDR3nt: TGTGCCAGCAGCCCTGCAGGGCACACTGAAGCTTTCTTT; CDR3aa: CASSPAGHTEAFF
v_gene: TRBV6-5; d_gene: -; j_gene: TRBJ1-2; len: 13; abundance: -; CDR3nt: TGTGCCAGCAGTTACGGGGCAGGGCATGGCTACACCTTC; CDR3aa: CASSYGAGHGYTF
v_gene: TRBV6-5; d_gene: -; j_gene: TRBJ1-2; len: 13; abundance: -; CDR3nt: TGTGCCAGCAGTTACGCCCCCGGTAATGGCTACACCTTC; CDR3aa: CASSYAPGNGYTF
v_gene: TRBV13; d_gene: TRBD2; j_gene: TRBJ2-1; len: 15; abundance: -; CDR3nt: TGTGCCAGCAGCCTGGGACTAGCGGGGGGGAATGAGCAGTTCTTC; CDR3aa: CASSLGLAGGNEQFF
v_gene: TRBV9; d_gene: TRBD2; j_gene: TRBJ2-3; len: 14; abundance: -; CDR3nt: TGTGCCAGCAGCGGCGGGACTACCACAGATACGCAGTATTTT; CDR3aa: CASSGGTTTDTQYF
v_gene: TRBV11-3; d_gene: TRBD2; j_gene: TRBJ2-1; len: 15; abundance: -; CDR3nt: TGTGCCAGCAGCTTAGTAGCGGGAGTCACACATGAGCAGTTCTTC; CDR3aa: CASSLVAGVTHEQFF
v_gene: TRBV11-2; d_gene: TRBD1; j_gene: TRBJ2-7; len: 14; abundance: -; CDR3nt: TGTGCCAGCAGCTCCTACAGGGGATCCTACGAGCAGTACTTC; CDR3aa: CASSSYRGSYEQYF
v_gene: TRBV6-6; d_gene: -; j_gene: TRBJ2-3; len: 15; abundance: once; CDR3nt: TGTGCCAGCAGTTACTTAAATAGAGGTACAGATACGCAGTATTTT; CDR3aa: CASSYLNRGTDTQYF
v_gene: TRBV9; d_gene: TRBD2; j_gene: TRBJ2-1; len: 14; abundance: once; CDR3nt: TGTGCCAGCAGCCCTAGCGGGAGAAAACATGAGCAGTTCTTC; CDR3aa: CASSPSGRKHEQFF
v_gene: TRBV6-6; d_gene: -; j_gene: TRBJ1-3; len: 15; abundance: -; CDR3nt: TGTGCCAGCAGTCACACTTGGGGGCGTGTAAACACCATATATTTT; CDR3aa: CASSHTWGRVNTIYF
v_gene: TRBV9; d_gene: -; j_gene: TRBJ2-2; len: 14; abundance: -; CDR3nt: TGTGCCAGCGGATTACAGGGTAGCACCGGGGAGCTGTTTTTT; CDR3aa: CASGLQGSTGELFF
v_gene: TRBV10-3; d_gene: TRBD1; j_gene: TRBJ1-6; len: 15; abundance: -; CDR3nt: TGTGCCACTTGGACAGGGGGAGATTTGCGTTCACCCCTCCACTTT; CDR3aa: CATWTGGDLRSPLHF
v_gene: TRBV14; d_gene: -; j_gene: TRBJ2-7; len: 13; abundance: -; CDR3nt: TGTGCCAGCAGCCAAGCCGGGTACAACGAGCAGTACTTC; CDR3aa: CASSQAGYNEQYF
v_gene: TRBV6-5; d_gene: TRBD2; j_gene: TRBJ2-7; len: 15; abundance: -; CDR3nt: TGTGCCAGCAGCCAACTAGCGGATGGCTCCTACGAGCAGTACTTC; CDR3aa: CASSQLADGSYEQYF
v_gene: TRBV9; d_gene: -; j_gene: TRBJ2-7; len: 14; abundance: -; CDR3nt: TGTGCCAGCAGCGTAGATTGGCGCAACTACGAGCAGTACTTC; CDR3aa: CASSVDWRNYEQYF
v_gene: TRBV6-5; d_gene: -; j_gene: TRBJ2-1; len: 15; abundance: -; CDR3nt: TGTGCCAGCAGCCCCCAAAGAGAGCTATACAATGAGCAGTTCTTC; CDR3aa: CASSPQRELYNEQFF
v_gene: TRBV19; d_gene: -; j_gene: TRBJ1-1; len: 12; abundance: -; CDR3nt: TGTGCCAGTAGTAGGGGAAACACTGAAGCTTTCTTT; CDR3aa: CASSRGNTEAFF
v_gene: TRBV29-1; d_gene: TRBD1; j_gene: TRBJ2-1; len: 13; abundance: -; CDR3nt: TGCAGCGCCCGACAGGGTTTGAGGAATGAGCAGTTCTTC; CDR3aa: CSARQGLRNEQFF
v_gene: TRBV5-6; d_gene: -; j_gene: TRBJ2-2; len: 17; abundance: -; CDR3nt: TGTGCCAGCAGCTTGGTTCCAGGGGGAGGCATAACCGGGGAGCTGTTTTTT; CDR3aa: CASSLVPGGGITGELFF
v_gene: TRBV5-6; d_gene: -; j_gene: TRBJ1-1; len: 15; abundance: -; CDR3nt: TGTGCCAGCAGCTTGGACCCCCGGATGGGCACTGAAGCTTTCTTT; CDR3aa: CASSLDPRMGTEAFF
v_gene: TRBV7-8; d_gene: TRBD2; j_gene: TRBJ2-3; len: 15; abundance: -; CDR3nt: TGTGCCAGCAGCCCTGATAGCGGGGGGACAGATACGCAGTATTTT; CDR3aa: CASSPDSGGTDTQYF
v_gene: TRBV29-1; d_gene: TRBD1; j_gene: TRBJ1-4; len: 17; abundance: -; CDR3nt: TGCAGCGTTGAAGATTGGGAAGGGACAGGGGGCCGAGAAAAACTGTTTTTT; CDR3aa: CSVEDWEGTGGREKLFF
v_gene: TRBV6-5; d_gene: -; j_gene: TRBJ2-3; len: 14; abundance: once; CDR3nt: TGTGCCAGCAGTCTTACTAGAGCCACAGATACGCAGTATTTT; CDR3aa: CASSLTRATDTQYF
v_gene: TRBV19; d_gene: -; j_gene: TRBJ1-3; len: 13; abundance: -; CDR3nt: TGTGCCAGTAGTTGGTCTTATGGAAACACCATATATTTT; CDR3aa: CASSWSYGNTIYF
v_gene: TRBV9; d_gene: TRBD1; j_gene: TRBJ2-7; len: 15; abundance: -; CDR3nt: TGTGCCAGCAGCGGACCCGGGACAGGGGCCTACGAGCAGTACTTC; CDR3aa: CASSGPGTGAYEQYF
v_gene: TRBV29-1; d_gene: -; j_gene: TRBJ1-5; len: 13; abundance: -; CDR3nt: TGCAGCGTTGGGGCCGGATTAGATCAGCCCCAGCATTTT; CDR3aa: CSVGAGLDQPQHF
v_gene: TRBV5-6; d_gene: TRBD1; j_gene: TRBJ2-7; len: 17; abundance: -; CDR3nt: TGTGCCAGCAGCACGGCCCCGGGACAGGGTAGGCCCTACGAGCAGTACTTC; CDR3aa: CASSTAPGQGRPYEQYF
v_gene: TRBV4-2; d_gene: -; j_gene: TRBJ2-5; len: 12; abundance: -; CDR3nt: TGTGCCAGCAGCCAAGACCAAGAGACCCAGTACTTC; CDR3aa: CASSQDQETQYF
v_gene: TRBV4-2; d_gene: -; j_gene: TRBJ2-7; len: 18; abundance: -; CDR3nt: TGTGCCAGCAGCCAAGAAGGGTTTGGGCCAGGGTCTTCCTACGAGCAGTACTTC; CDR3aa: CASSQEGFGPGSSYEQYF
v_gene: TRBV27; d_gene: TRBD1; j_gene: TRBJ1-1; len: 14; abundance: -; CDR3nt: TGTGCCAGCAGCTACAGGGGGCCAGTCACTGAAGCTTTCTTT; CDR3aa: CASSYRGPVTEAFF
v_gene: TRBV19; d_gene: -; j_gene: TRBJ1-1; len: 12; abundance: -; CDR3nt: TGTGCCAGTAGTTGGAGGGAGACTGAAGCTTTCTTT; CDR3aa: CASSWRETEAFF
v_gene: TRBV15; d_gene: -; j_gene: TRBJ2-7; len: 13; abundance: -; CDR3nt: TGTGCCACCAGCTCCGGGAGTCGCTACGAGCAGTACTTC; CDR3aa: CATSSGSRYEQYF
v_gene: TRBV13; d_gene: TRBD2; j_gene: TRBJ2-7; len: 15; abundance: -; CDR3nt: TGTGCCAGCAGCCTCACGGGAGCGGGGGTCTACGAGCAGTACTTC; CDR3aa: CASSLTGAGVYEQYF
v_gene: TRBV5-6; d_gene: -; j_gene: TRBJ2-7; len: 15; abundance: -; CDR3nt: TGTGCCAGCAGCTTAACAGTGGGGGTCGGCTACGAGCAGTACTTC; CDR3aa: CASSLTVGVGYEQYF
v_gene: TRBV27; d_gene: -; j_gene: TRBJ2-5; len: 13; abundance: -; CDR3nt: TGTGCCAGCAGGGGGACTTTAGCTGAGACCCAGTACTTC; CDR3aa: CASRGTLAETQYF
v_gene: TRBV9; d_gene: -; j_gene: TRBJ2-1; len: 11; abundance: -; CDR3nt: TGTGCCAGCAAGGGAGCAGGTGAGCAGTTCTTC; CDR3aa: CASKGAGEQFF
v_gene: TRBV7-9; d_gene: -; j_gene: TRBJ1-5; len: 15; abundance: -; CDR3nt: TGTGCCAGCAGCCCCGGGACGGATAGCAATCAGCCCCAGCATTTT; CDR3aa: CASSPGTDSNQPQHF
v_gene: TRBV2; d_gene: TRBD1; j_gene: TRBJ1-2; len: 15; abundance: -; CDR3nt: TGTGCCAGCAGTGGTGTCAGGGGGCGCGACTATGGCTACACCTTC; CDR3aa: CASSGVRGRDYGYTF